This TCR beta chain was documented in a study of T cells in Graves' hyperthyroidism and ophthalmopathy. Trimming took 2 bases from V and 3 from J, leaving 11 bases between them. The CDR3 spans 14 residues. The V gene's germline CDR1 is SGHRS and CDR2 YFSETQ. This clonotype has at least ten counts. Its antigen remains unidentified. On the basis of clinical symptoms, serum thyroxine and TRAb, thyroid ultrasound and orbital computed tomography, diagnoses were made. Using around 10 ml of fresh peripheral blood, PBMCs were prepared. Whole-study findings and limits: Blood also contained most expanded thyroid clonotypes above 0.001. The model made its ophthalmopathy prediction, and onset followed a median roughly 6.5 months later.

Regions amplified from RNA transcripts were the TCR beta CDR3 regions. The HTBI set primed first-round TCR CDR3 RT-PCR. One entry per CDR3 protein, called by TCRdb with MiXCR from the multiplex PCR reads. The table includes 300,000 to 450,000 distinct CDR3 sequences, about a sixth detected once. The sequence derives from a young woman with Graves' hyperthyroidism that later progressed to Graves' ophthalmopathy. The chain joins TRBV5-1 to TRBJ1-1; D gene ambiguous. Sequenced: blood. As DNA, the CDR3 is TGCGCCAGCAGCTTAGGACCGGATTACACTGAAGCTTTCTTT. It codes for CASSLGPDYTEAFF.